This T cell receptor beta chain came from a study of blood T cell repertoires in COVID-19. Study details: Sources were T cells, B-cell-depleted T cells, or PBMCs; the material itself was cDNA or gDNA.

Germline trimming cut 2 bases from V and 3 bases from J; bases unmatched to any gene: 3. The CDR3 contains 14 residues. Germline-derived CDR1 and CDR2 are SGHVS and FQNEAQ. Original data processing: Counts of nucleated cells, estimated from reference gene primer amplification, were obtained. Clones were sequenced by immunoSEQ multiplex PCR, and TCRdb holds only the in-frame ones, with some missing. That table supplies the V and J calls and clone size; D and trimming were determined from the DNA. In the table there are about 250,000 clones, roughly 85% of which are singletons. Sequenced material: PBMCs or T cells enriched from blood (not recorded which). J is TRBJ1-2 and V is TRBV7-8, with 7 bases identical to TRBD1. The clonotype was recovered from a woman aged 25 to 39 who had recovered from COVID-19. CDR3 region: CASSLRGPDYGYTF. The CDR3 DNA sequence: TGTGCCAGCAGCTTAAGGGGGCCGGACTATGGCTACACCTTC.